Ten or more counts support the clone carrying this T cell receptor (beta chain). Its target is not known. The data were obtained in a study of neurological immune-mediated disorders. Whole-study results and caveats: When the repertoires were sorted by phylogenetic grouping, those of 18 of 34 multiple sclerosis patients ended up in one related-CDR3 cluster, a possible signature.

Synthesis of cDNA was accomplished via 5'RACE employing 10-nucleotide random UMIs. TCRdb passed the 5' RACE reads through MiXCR, listing each CDR3 protein once. Of more than 45,000 distinct CDR3 sequences listed, about 2.5% were seen once; the top ten hold around 3%. PBMCs stored at -80 C, numbering 2 million, were the origin of the unsorted libraries. Germline CDR1 and CDR2: SGHTA and FQGNSA. V lost 2 bases to trimming and J lost 4 bases, with 11 bases between them. CDR3 size: 14 residues. This chain connects TRBV7-2 to TRBJ1-1; D possibly corresponds to TRBD1 (5 bases). The receptor was isolated from a man in his fifties or sixties with multiple sclerosis. The sample taken for sequencing was PBMCs. DNA of the CDR3: TGTGCCAGCAGCTTAAGGGGTGTGGGCACTGAAGCTTTCTTT. Translation: CASSLRGVGTEAFF.